Presented here are 10 T cell receptor beta chains from one specimen sequenced in a study of molecular identifiers for immune sequencing clone quantification (dated by TCRdb to the late 2010s). Library prep was done by PCR. The sequencer was an Illumina HiSeq 4000. TCRdb reprocessed the public reads (quality trimming at Q25 with fastp, clone calling with MiXCR) and kept in-frame beta chains. Each CDR3 protein appears once, grouped with its most common genes and DNA. The sample has around 40,000 distinct CDR3 sequences on record, about a fifth of them singletons. Together, the top ten hold under 1.3% of the sample. Sequenced sample: naive CD8+ T cells from blood, with Jurkat cell RNA spiked in. Reading the label with the study, this specimen's cell subset or site is: FACS-sorted CD8+CD4-CCR7+CD45RA+ naive T cells. These receptors came from a human donor in good health. Some libraries in this study had Jurkat cell RNA spiked in.

Many counts were recorded for this clonotype. V and J are TRBV18 and TRBJ2-3, with TRBD2 as a possible D gene (6 bases). From germline, CDR1 is KGHSH and CDR2 LQKENI. Trimming removed 3 bases at V and 2 bases at J, with 9 bases between. The CDR3 contains 14 residues. CDR3 loop: CASSPGLNTDTQYF. CDR3 bases: TGTGCCAGCTCACCGGGACTGAACACAGATACGCAGTATTTT.

This clonotype was observed at least ten times. The genes are TRBV4-1 and TRBJ2-7, with 8 bases fitting TRBD1. V shed 2 bases and J 7 bases; nucleotides not matched to a gene: 7. The germline gives CDR1 MGHRA, CDR2 YSYEKL. There are 14 residues in the CDR3. The CDR3 bases are TGCGCCAGCAGCCAATACAGGGGGAACGGGGAGCAGTACTTC. It translates to CASSQYRGNGEQYF.

This clonotype came up many times. The chain couples TRBV4-1 to TRBJ1-1, with a tentative D call TRBD1 (6 bases). The CDR3 length is 15 residues. The V end was cut by 2 bases, the J end by 0 bases, with 10 bases between. The germline V gene encodes CDR1 MGHRA and CDR2 YSYEKL. This CDR3 is CASSQLQGLNTEAFF. The CDR3 DNA is TGCGCCAGCAGCCAATTACAGGGATTGAACACTGAAGCTTTCTTT.

This clonotype has at least ten counts. This CDR3 is CASSSNGVDTQYF. For the CDR3, the DNA is TGTGCCAGTTCCTCTAACGGGGTTGATACGCAGTATTTT. The rearrangement links TRBV19 to TRBJ2-3; TRBD2 is a possible D gene (5 bases). With 8 bases removed from V and 6 bases from J, the gap between germline ends came to 15 bases. Looked up from germline, CDR1 is LNHDA and CDR2 is SQIVND (reference sequence). The CDR3 is made up of 13 amino acids.

This clonotype showed up just a few times. This chain uses TRBV10-2 with TRBJ2-7, with D perhaps matching TRBD1 (6 bases). Germline V gene data show CDR1 as WSHSY and CDR2 as SAAADI. The CDR3 covers 13 residues. Trimming removed 7 bases from V and 7 bases from J, with 17 bases in between. CDR3 protein: CASTATGPAEQYF. The CDR3 bases are TGCGCCAGCACTGCGACAGGACCGGCGGAGCAGTACTTC.

This clonotype showed up just a few times. DNA of the CDR3: TGTGCCAGCAGCTCCAACCCACAGGTTTGGGACACAGATACGCAGTATTTT. Translated, it gives CASSSNPQVWDTDTQYF. The V and J genes are TRBV7-2 and TRBJ2-3; TRBD1 is a possible D gene (5 bases). The germline V gene encodes CDR1 SGHTA and CDR2 FQGNSA. Trimming shortened V by 4 bases and J by 2 bases, and 19 bases separated the two germline ends. The CDR3 has 17 amino acids.

This clonotype counts as medium-sized (0.01 to 0.1%). This chain uses TRBV4-3 with TRBJ2-7; the D gene is possibly TRBD1 (5 bases). Germline-derived CDR1 and CDR2 are LGHNA and YSLEER. This CDR3 comprises 13 residues. The V end lost 4 bases, the J end lost 3 bases, and 10 bases lay between the germline ends. The chain's CDR3 is CASSPYQGYEQYF. The CDR3 coding sequence is TGCGCCAGCAGCCCCTACCAGGGCTACGAGCAGTACTTC.

This clonotype appeared many times. This chain uses TRBV13 with TRBJ2-3, with TRBD1 identical over 7 bases. The CDR3 is 19 residues long. Trimming at V came to 4 bases and at J to 0 bases, leaving 16 bases not matched to a gene. Per the germline V gene, CDR1 is PRHDT and CDR2 is FYEKMQ (reference sequence). CDR3 amino acids: CASSSDRDRDTISTDTQYF. In nucleotides, the CDR3 is TGTGCCAGCAGCTCCGACAGGGATCGAGATACAATTAGCACAGATACGCAGTATTTT.

This clonotype was observed many times. The chain links TRBV5-4 to TRBJ2-7; no firm D call. Germline V lookup: CDR1 SGHNT, CDR2 YYREEE (reference sequence). The V end lost 5 bases, the J end lost 2 bases, and 14 bases lay between the germline ends. The CDR3 length is 14 residues. The CDR3: CASSSPLRPYEQYF. CDR3 DNA: TGTGCCAGCAGTAGCCCATTGAGGCCCTACGAGCAGTACTTC.

This clonotype was seen only a few times. This chain links TRBV6-6 with TRBJ2-5; the D is unclear. From germline, CDR1 is MNHNY and CDR2 SVGAGI (reference sequence). V dropped 7 bases and J dropped 0 bases, with 6 bases sitting between them. The CDR3 sequence is 12 residues long. The CDR3 loop reads CASMGYQETQYF. CDR3 nucleotide sequence: TGTGCCAGCATGGGGTACCAAGAGACCCAGTACTTC.